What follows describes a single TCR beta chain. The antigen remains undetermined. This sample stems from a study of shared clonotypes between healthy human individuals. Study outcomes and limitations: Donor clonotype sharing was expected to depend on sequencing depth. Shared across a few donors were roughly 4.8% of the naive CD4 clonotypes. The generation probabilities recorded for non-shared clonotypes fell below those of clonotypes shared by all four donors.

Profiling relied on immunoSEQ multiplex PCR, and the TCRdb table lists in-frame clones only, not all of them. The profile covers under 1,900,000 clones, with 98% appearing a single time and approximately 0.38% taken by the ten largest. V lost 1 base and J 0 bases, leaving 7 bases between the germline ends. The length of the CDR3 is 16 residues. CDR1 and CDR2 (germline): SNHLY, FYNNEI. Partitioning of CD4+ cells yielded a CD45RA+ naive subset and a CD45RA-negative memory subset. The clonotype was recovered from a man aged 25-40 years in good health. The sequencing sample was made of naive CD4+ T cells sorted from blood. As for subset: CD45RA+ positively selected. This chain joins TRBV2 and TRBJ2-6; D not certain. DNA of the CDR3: TGTGCCAGCAGTGAAGTTAGGATCTCTGGGGCCAACGTCCTGACTTTC. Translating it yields CASSEVRISGANVLTF. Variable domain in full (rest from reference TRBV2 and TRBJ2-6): EPEVTQTPSHQVTQMGQEVILRCVPISNHLYFYWYRQILGQKVEFLVSFYNNEISEKSEIFDDQFSVERPDGSNFTLKIRSTKLEDSAMYFCASSEVRISGANVLTFGAGSRLTVL.